These 13 T cell receptor beta chains came from one sample sequenced in a study of cytomegalovirus exposure and HLA in healthy donors (dated by TCRdb to 2016 to 2017). Preparation of the library involved the immunoSEQ multiplex PCR assay. TCRdb took over this immuneACCESS table, retaining in-frame rearrangements with V and J assigned. Such tables are incomplete; in checked studies, under half of the missing clones stem from an unresolved V gene, and the remainder is unexplained. Within this sample are roughly 70,000 clones, with roughly 94% of them counted one time only. Around 1.5% of the sample belongs to the ten largest clones. The sequenced sample consisted of PBMCs. These receptors all stem from a man between 18 and 29 years old in good health and CMV-seropositive.

The V call is TRBV30, the J call TRBJ2-3; 7 nucleotides align to TRBD2. The CDR3 runs to 16 residues. V dropped 0 bases and J dropped 1; count of bases not matched to a gene: 7. Germline-derived CDR1 and CDR2 are GTSNPN and SVGIG (reference sequence). CDR3 residues: CAWSVGQGGGTDTQYF. CDR3 sequence (DNA): TGTGCCTGGAGTGTAGGGCAGGGAGGGGGCACAGATACGCAGTATTTT.

This clone was counted a single time. The chain is built from TRBV11-3 and TRBJ2-1; 7 positions agree with TRBD2. The V and J ends lost 5 bases and 7 bases, in that order; junction bases with no gene match: 17. Per germline, CDR1 SGHNT and CDR2 YENEEA. The CDR3 extends over 17 amino acids. CDR3 sequence (DNA): TGTGCCAGCAGCCCCGGTGGTGACGGGAGGATTGGGAATGAGCAGTTCTTC. Its translation is CASSPGGDGRIGNEQFF.

This rearrangement joins TRBV7-9 to TRBJ2-5; no definite D call. Trimming took off 5 bases at V and 1 base at J, with 17 bases between the two ends. This CDR3 comprises 16 residues. The V gene's germline CDR1 is SEHNR and CDR2 FQNEAQ (reference sequence). The DNA of the CDR3 is TGTGCCAGCAGCCTTCCGGGTACCCGGCCCCAAGAGACCCAGTACTTC. Its protein is CASSLPGTRPQETQYF.

This clone has a single count. The chain joins TRBV5-4 to TRBJ2-1; 13 bases agree with TRBD2. CDR3 length: 17 amino acids. V trimming: 4 bases; J trimming: 7 bases; junction bases outside the gene matches: 11. Germline loops: CDR1 SGHNT, CDR2 YYREEE (reference sequence). The CDR3 is CASSGGTSGILRNEQFF. CDR3 DNA: TGTGCCAGCAGCGGGGGGACTAGCGGGATTTTGCGAAATGAGCAGTTCTTC.

The genes are TRBV28 and TRBJ1-3, with D maybe TRBD1 (5 bases). The germline CDR1 and CDR2 sequences are MDHEN and SYDVKM. There are 19 residues in the CDR3. Between the trimmed V and J ends, which lost 5 bases and 1 base, there was a span of 24 bases. CDR3 region: CASSPWDGLHSQSGNTIYF. The CDR3, as DNA: TGTGCCAGCAGTCCCTGGGACGGACTACACTCACAATCTGGAAACACCATATATTTT.

In this sample, this clone turned up once. The V gene is TRBV4-1, the J gene TRBJ2-2; D perhaps matches TRBD2 (6 bases). The CDR3 extends over 16 amino acids. Germline V gene lookup returns CDR1 MGHRA and CDR2 YSYEKL. Trimming cost V 1 base and J 8 bases, with 17 bases left between them. The CDR3 region has the DNA TGCGCCAGCAGCCAAGGGAGGGGAAGTATAGTTGGGGAGCTGTTTTTT. Protein product: CASSQGRGSIVGELFF.

The count of this clone is one. The chain joins TRBV5-1 to TRBJ2-5, with 10 positions matching TRBD2. The trim removed 4 bases at V and 3 bases at J, leaving 15 bases unmatched. Germline CDR1 SGHRS, CDR2 YFSETQ. This CDR3 is built from 18 residues. As DNA, the CDR3 is TGCGCCAGCAGCCCTGGAGGGGGACTAGCGTGGGTGGAAGAGACCCAGTACTTC. Residues: CASSPGGGLAWVEETQYF.

V is TRBV11-2 and J is TRBJ2-1, with TRBD2 matching 8 bases. Germline CDR1 reads SGHAT; CDR2 reads FQNNGV. V was pared by 2 bases and J by 10 bases, with 19 bases of the junction left unmatched. The CDR3 runs 18 residues. CDR3 amino acids: CASSLFGELAVSFKEQFF. The CDR3 DNA is TGTGCCAGCAGCTTATTCGGGGAACTAGCGGTCAGTTTCAAGGAGCAGTTCTTC.

The chain combines TRBV5-8 with TRBJ1-2, with D hard to call. Looked up from germline, CDR1 is SGHTS and CDR2 is YDEGEE. Trimming left V 0 bases short and J 2 bases short, with 17 bases between. The CDR3 contains 17 residues. The CDR3 coding sequence is TGTGCCAGCAGCTTGGGCTTAGGATTGGAGTCCAACTATGGCTACACCTTC. Protein: CASSLGLGLESNYGYTF.

The chain employs TRBV2 and TRBJ1-1, with a possible D match to TRBD1 (5 bases). The germline V and J ends were trimmed by 8 bases and 4 bases, with 11 bases remaining between them. Germline lookup yields CDR1 SNHLY and CDR2 FYNNEI. The CDR3 sequence is 12 residues long. In DNA, the CDR3 is TGTGCCAGCCAAACGGGGGGCACTGAAGCTTTCTTT. The encoded protein is CASQTGGTEAFF.

The chain uses TRBV11-2 and TRBJ2-1; 9 positions match TRBD2. Germline V gives CDR1 SGHAT, CDR2 FQNNGV. The CDR3 is made up of 16 amino acids. The V gene end was trimmed by 6 bases and the J gene end by 2 bases; junction bases not matched to a gene: 8. The CDR3 DNA follows: TGTGCCAGCAGACCCCTTAGCGGGAGACCCTACAATGAGCAGTTCTTC. It is translated as CASRPLSGRPYNEQFF.

The chain employs TRBV4-1 and TRBJ2-1; the D gene is possibly TRBD2 (5 bases). CDR1 and CDR2 (germline): MGHRA, YSYEKL. The CDR3 spans 15 residues. Between the trimmed V and J ends, which lost 0 bases and 0 bases, there was a span of 6 bases. CDR3 in amino acids: CASSQEAVSYNEQFF. The CDR3 DNA follows: TGCGCCAGCAGCCAAGAAGCGGTCTCCTACAATGAGCAGTTCTTC.

The genes are TRBV5-4 and TRBJ2-2; D is ambiguous. Trimming took off 3 bases at V and 3 bases at J, with 12 bases between the two ends. The CDR3 loop spans 15 amino acids. The germline gives CDR1 SGHNT, CDR2 YYREEE (reference sequence). CDR3 in DNA: TGTGCCAGCAGCTCCTCCTCTGTATACACCGGGGAGCTGTTTTTT. Translation gives CASSSSSVYTGELFF.